This T cell receptor beta chain was recorded in a study of T cell changes during pregnancy in multiple sclerosis. The CDR3 consists of 13 residues. CDR1 is SGHTA, CDR2 FQGNSA, per germline. Trimming left V 5 bases short and J 1 base short, with 8 bases between. Generated by immunoSEQ multiplex PCR, the TCRdb table keeps only in-frame clones and is missing some. The sample lists roughly 76,000 clones, nearly 95% occurring once. The sequence was collected from a female donor with multiple sclerosis, enrolled in a pregnancy study. Sequenced material: CD4+ T cells from peripheral blood mononuclear cells, taken after pregnancy. The chain combines TRBV7-2 with TRBJ1-1, with a weak D call TRBD1 (5 bases). The CDR3 protein is CASSLTENTEAFF. The CDR3 nucleotides are TGTGCCAGCAGCCTGACAGAGAACACTGAAGCTTTCTTT.